The T cell receptor beta chain under discussion was sequenced for a study of Ad26.COV2.S vaccination and SARS-CoV-2 variants (dated by TCRdb to the early 2020s). The study in broad terms: Vaccine-arm donors came from COV1001, a multicentre, randomized, double-blind, placebo-controlled phase I-IIa trial of Ad26.COV2.S in healthy adults. Dosing of Ad26.COV2.S was intramuscular, at either 5x10^10 or 1x10^11 viral particles, delivered as one shot or as two shots spaced 56 days apart. A total of 32 samples were included in the TCR-sequenced set, comprising around 20 Ad26.COV2.S vaccine recipients, 5 placebo recipients and 8 SARS-CoV-2 convalescent individuals. Investigators did not know the trial group allocation while performing experiments and assessing outcomes. TCRbeta repertoire sequencing served as the tool for gauging how specific and how broad the SARS-CoV-2-reactive T cell receptors were following Ad26.COV2.S vaccination. Trial participants were randomized into five groups of five: low-dose or high-dose Ad26.COV2.S given once or twice, or placebo on both occasions.

This clone has only one observation. Its antigen is unknown. No base quality information exists; no much larger clone differs at one position. TCRbeta CDR3 regions were sequenced with the immunoSEQ Assay. After extraction, genomic DNA underwent amplification by bias-controlled multiplex PCR, followed by high-throughput sequencing. As for the original processing: To quantify the absolute abundance of every unique TCRbeta CDR3 region, sequences were collapsed and filtered. T cell fraction was estimated by normalizing TCRbeta template counts to usable DNA, with usable DNA measured through amplification of reference genes found in all nucleated cells. Repertoire TCRs were annotated as SARS-CoV-2-specific when V gene, CDR3 amino acid sequence and J gene were exactly matched to a known reactive TCR set. The reference SARS-CoV-2 TCR set was obtained from MIRA and was filtered for enrichment in COVID-19-positive ImmuneCODE repertoires, whereby public or cross-reactive TCRs were removed. Using the MIRA antigens, annotated TCRs were further analysed by specific ORF or by position within an ORF. Breadth was defined as annotated unique rearrangements over total unique productive rearrangements; depth was the summed frequency of those rearrangements. Two-sided Wilcoxon rank-sum tests were applied when comparing TCR breadth between groups. TCRdb obtained this table from immuneACCESS and retained in-frame rearrangements with V and J assigned. These tables miss some clones; where compared with another copy, unresolved V genes account for less than half of the shortfall, and the remainder is unexplained. The DNA gave D and trimming, while V, J and clone size come from that table. The table for this sample lists around 450,000 clones; approximately 90% of them were counted only once. Around 1.8% of the sample belongs to the ten largest clones.

Points the paper makes about the study in general: Spike-specific TCR breadth was higher in Ad26.COV2.S recipients than in placebo recipients (P = 0.0014). According to the authors, total T cell responses may have been underestimated by the TCR breadth and depth analyses. Comparable non-spike TCR breadth was observed between vaccine and placebo recipients, consistent with only spike being contained in the vaccine. After vaccination, substantial breadth of spike-specific CD8+ and CD4+ T cell responses was reported. The study was not powered for comparison of responses between vaccine doses or regimens.

V drops 0 bases and J drops 6 bases, leaving 16 bases in between. The CDR3 covers 16 residues, taking in both the cysteine and the phenylalanine. Solely the CDR3 DNA is kept, with 48 bases framed from the first base. CDR1 and CDR2 are drawn from the germline V gene: SGHRS, YFSETQ. The treatment or condition label here, explained by the study, means: some 20 received Ad26.COV2.S at low or high dose, single or two shots; about 5 received placebo; per-sample allocation not given. Repertoires of vaccine and placebo recipients were sequenced from samples collected on day 63 after the first injection. In Cohort 1b, around 25 adults aged 18-55 years were enrolled at a single site in Boston, USA, between 29 July and 7 August 2020. As a vaccine, Ad26.COV2.S was a replication-incompetent adenovirus type 26 vector that expressed a prefusion-stabilized SARS-CoV-2 spike protein derived from the original Wuhan strain.

This receptor was taken from a person aged 18-60 years who received the Ad26.COV2.S COVID-19 vaccine or a placebo. The rearranged segments are TRBV5-1 and TRBJ1-3; tentative D gene TRBD1, with 5 bases matching. The starting material was peripheral blood, obtained in a trial of Ad26.COV2.S vaccine versus placebo. CDR3 reads: CASSLAPDIPTNTIYF. DNA sequence: TGCGCCAGCAGCTTGGCCCCGGACATTCCGACAAACACCATATATTTT.